The next 8 T cell receptor beta chains were all read from a single sample in a study of molecular identifiers for immune sequencing clone quantification. TCRdb recomputed calls from the PCR reads with MiXCR, one row per CDR3 protein. This table has approximately 550,000 distinct CDR3 sequences, around 21% appearing once. The sample comprised naive CD8+ T cells from blood, with Jurkat cell RNA spiked in. Documented subset: FACS-sorted CD8+CD4-CCR7+CD45RA+ naive T cells. The receptor set was obtained from a human donor in good health. Some libraries in this study had Jurkat cell RNA spiked in.

The gene calls are TRBV2 and TRBJ2-5, with 12 bases aligning to TRBD2. Losses at the gene ends were 2 bases for V and 2 bases for J; bases not matched to a gene: 3. This CDR3 is built from 16 residues. Germline V gene sequence: CDR1 SNHLY, CDR2 FYNNEI. CDR3: CASSESSGGVQETQYF. DNA for the CDR3: TGTGCCAGCAGTGAATCTAGCGGGGGGGTACAAGAGACCCAGTACTTC.

This clonotype was observed a handful of times. The chain couples TRBV9 to TRBJ1-3; D remains ambiguous. Trimming removed 2 bases from V and 0 bases from J, with 12 bases in between. The germline V gene has CDR1 SGDLS and CDR2 YYNGEE. The CDR3 spans 16 residues. The CDR3 DNA follows: TGTGCCAGCAGCGTCGGCCGGACGGACTCTGGAAACACCATATATTTT. As protein: CASSVGRTDSGNTIYF.

To note about this clonotype: An end of the junction does not agree with germline; a read error may underlie this. The chain combines TRBV28 with TRBJ2-7, with D unclear. Looked up from germline, CDR1 is MDHEN and CDR2 is SYDVKM. This CDR3 is 14 amino acids long. The CDR3 coding sequence is TGTGCCAGCAGTTTATCTCTTATGGCCTACAAGCAGTACTTC. Translated, it gives CASSLSLMAYKQYF.

On this clonotype: A much larger clone sits a single nucleotide away, making a read error possible. The rearrangement links TRBV6-6 to TRBJ2-5; 10 nucleotides agree with TRBD2. After removal of 3 bases from V and 4 bases from J, the junction contained 8 bases not matched to a gene. CDR3 length: 16 amino acids. Germline V gives CDR1 MNHNY, CDR2 SVGAGI (reference sequence). CDR3 sequence (DNA): TGTGCCAGCAGTTATGCTAGCGGGAGACCGTCAGAGACCCAGTACTTC. Residues: CASSYASGRPSETQYF.

This clonotype appeared many times. The CDR3 nucleotides are TGCGCCAGCAGCCAAGAAGGTTATTGGGAAGATACGCAGTATTTT. Its translation is CASSQEGYWEDTQYF. V gene TRBV4-3 combines with J gene TRBJ2-3; no clear D gene. The CDR3 covers 15 residues. The germline CDR1 and CDR2 sequences are LGHNA and YSLEER. Trimming removed 0 bases from V and 5 bases from J, with 12 bases in between.

Comment on this clonotype: A much more abundant neighbour one base away suggests this may be a read error. The conserved closing phenylalanine or tryptophan is absent in this CDR3, likely reflecting a read error. This chain joins TRBV7-2 and TRBJ2-7; unclear D gene. Trimming stripped 1 base from V and 3 bases from J, with 10 bases between. CDR3 length equals 14 residues. In germline, CDR1 is SGHTA, CDR2 FQGNSA. This chain's CDR3 is CASSLVFPGYEQYL. CDR3 nucleotide sequence: TGTGCCAGCAGCTTAGTGTTTCCGGGCTACGAGCAGTACCTC.

Points on this clonotype: A much larger clone differs from this one at a single base, so this may be a read error. CDR3 in amino acids: CAWGRGTSSYEQYF. The CDR3 nucleotides are TGTGCCTGGGGCCGGGGGACTAGCTCCTACGAGCAGTACTTC. This sequence joins TRBV30 and TRBJ2-7, with TRBD2 identical over 8 bases. The V and J ends lost 5 bases and 0 bases, in that order; junction bases with no gene match: 6. This CDR3 is built from 14 residues. Per the germline V gene, CDR1 is GTSNPN and CDR2 is SVGIG (reference sequence).

This clonotype was observed many times. CDR3 loop: CASSQSGAWEQYF. In nucleotides, the CDR3 is TGCGCCAGCAGCCAATCGGGGGCGTGGGAGCAGTACTTC. The gene calls are TRBV4-1 and TRBJ2-7; D possibly uses TRBD1 or TRBD2 (6 bases each). The V gene lost 2 bases and the J gene lost 7 bases, with 12 bases spanning the gap. Germline assignment: CDR1 MGHRA and CDR2 YSYEKL. This CDR3 contains 13 residues.